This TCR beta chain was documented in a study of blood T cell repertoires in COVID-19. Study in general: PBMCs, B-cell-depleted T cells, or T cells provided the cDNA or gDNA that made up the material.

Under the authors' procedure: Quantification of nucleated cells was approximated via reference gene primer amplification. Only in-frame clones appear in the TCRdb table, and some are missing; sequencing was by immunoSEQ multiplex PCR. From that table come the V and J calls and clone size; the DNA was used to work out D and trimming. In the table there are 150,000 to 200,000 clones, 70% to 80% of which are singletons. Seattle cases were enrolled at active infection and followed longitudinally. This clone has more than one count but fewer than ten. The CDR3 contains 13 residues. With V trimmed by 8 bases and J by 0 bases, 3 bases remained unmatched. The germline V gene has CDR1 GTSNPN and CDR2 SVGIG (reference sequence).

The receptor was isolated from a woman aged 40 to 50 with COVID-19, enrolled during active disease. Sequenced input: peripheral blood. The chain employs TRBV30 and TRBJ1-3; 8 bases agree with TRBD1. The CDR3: CAGDRGSGNTIYF. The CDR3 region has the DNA TGTGCCGGCGACAGGGGCTCTGGAAACACCATATATTTT.